Each of the 25 T cell receptor beta chains below was sequenced from the same sample in a study of identical twins. One entry per CDR3 protein results from TCRdb running MiXCR on the 5' RACE reads. Of 700,000 to 950,000 distinct CDR3 sequences detected, around 12% appear once; the ten largest clones hold around 1.5%. This sample also belongs to another study, concerning yellow fever vaccine responses in identical twins.

The sample comprised PBMCs. These receptors were obtained from a woman aged 18-29 years in good health.

This chain links TRBV10-3 with TRBJ1-5; 9 bases are shared with TRBD1. The CDR3 sequence is 17 residues long. CDR1 is ENHRY and CDR2 is SYGVKD in the germline V gene. V was pared by 4 bases and J by 5 bases, with 12 bases of the junction left unmatched. CDR3 protein: CAISAVAGTGSDQPQHF. CDR3 bases: TGTGCCATCAGTGCGGTCGCCGGGACAGGGTCGGATCAGCCCCAGCATTTT.

The V gene is TRBV10-3, the J gene TRBJ2-5; D is undetermined. The CDR3 is made up of 13 amino acids. V was trimmed by 3 bases and J by 5 bases, leaving 10 bases between them. Germline CDR1 ENHRY, CDR2 SYGVKD. CDR3: CAISDDVGETQYF. DNA for the CDR3: TGTGCCATCAGTGACGACGTCGGGGAGACCCAGTACTTC.

J is TRBJ2-7 and V is TRBV15; D not resolved. The V and J ends lost 0 bases and 0 bases respectively, with 9 bases between them. Germline CDR1 reads LNHNV; CDR2 reads YYDKDF (reference sequence). CDR3 length: 15 residues. The DNA of the CDR3 is TGTGCCACCAGCAGAGAACGAGCGAGCTCCTACGAGCAGTACGTC. Translated: CATSRERASSYEQYV.

DNA for the CDR3: TGTGCCACCAGCAGAGACCGGCCAGGGGGACAAGATACGCAGTATTTT. Translation: CATSRDRPGGQDTQYF. The genes are TRBV15 and TRBJ2-3; TRBD1 aligns across 7 bases. Germline assignment: CDR1 LNHNV and CDR2 YYDKDF (reference sequence). The CDR3 extends over 16 amino acids. The ends lost 0 bases at V and 5 bases at J; junction bases unmatched: 8.

The chain links TRBV29-1 to TRBJ2-4; TRBD2 aligns across 9 bases. With V trimmed by 5 bases and J by 7 bases, 15 bases remained unmatched. This CDR3 region has 16 residues. Germline assignment: CDR1 SQVTM and CDR2 ANQGSEA. The CDR3 is CSVLKAGGPVGNIQYF. For the CDR3, the DNA is TGCAGCGTTTTAAAGGCGGGAGGGCCTGTCGGGAACATTCAGTACTTC.

This clonotype was counted a single time. Given a much more abundant clone one base away, this may be a read error. This chain joins TRBV4-1 and TRBJ2-7, with D possibly being TRBD1 or TRBD2 (5 bases each). V was cut by 1 base and J by 3 bases, with 16 bases left in between. This CDR3 spans 16 amino acids. Germline V gene sequence: CDR1 MGHRA, CDR2 YSYEKL. The CDR3 loop reads CASSQAETEGFYEQYF. The CDR3 DNA reads TGCGCCAGCAGCCAAGCAGAGACAGAGGGTTTCTACGAGCAGTACTTC.

The genes are TRBV7-8 and TRBJ1-6; D call uncertain. CDR1 SGHVS and CDR2 FQNEAQ come from the germline V gene. CDR3 length: 11 amino acids. V lost 1 base, J lost 15 bases, and 7 bases lay in between. The CDR3 here is CASSLGHNLHF. The CDR3 DNA sequence: TGTGCCAGCAGCTTAGGACACAACCTCCACTTT. Based on the CDR3 plus reference TRBV7-8 and TRBJ1-6, the full variable domain is GAGVSQSPRYKVAKRGQDVALRCDPISGHVSLFWYQQALGQGPEFLTYFQNEAQLDKSGLPSDRFFAERPEGSVSTLKIQRTQQEDSAVYLCASSLGHNLHFGNGTRLTVT.

This clonotype appeared a few times. V usage is TRBV5-1 and J usage is TRBJ2-2; 9 bases align to TRBD1. The CDR3 has 15 amino acids. Germline lookup yields CDR1 SGHRS and CDR2 YFSETQ. V was clipped by 4 bases and J by 7 bases; unmatched bases: 8. The CDR3 DNA is TGCGCCAGCAGCCTATACAGGGGGCAGAGCGGGGAGCTGTTTTTT. It is translated as CASSLYRGQSGELFF.

The V call is TRBV12-3 or TRBV12-4, the J call TRBJ2-5; D ambiguous. Between the trimmed V and J ends, which lost 5 bases and 4 bases, there was a span of 14 bases. CDR3 size: 14 residues. This CDR3 reads CASSAIDPRETQYF. The CDR3 nucleotides are TGTGCCAGCAGTGCCATAGACCCTCGAGAGACCCAGTACTTC.

This rearrangement joins TRBV12-3 or TRBV12-4 to TRBJ2-3; 8 bases fit TRBD1. The CDR3 consists of 15 residues. With V trimmed by 5 bases and J by 5 bases, 9 bases remained unmatched. The CDR3 here is CASSPDRVLKDTQYF. The CDR3 coding sequence is TGTGCCAGCAGTCCGGACAGGGTTCTCAAAGATACGCAGTATTTT.

This clonotype has a count of ten or more. V usage is TRBV4-2 and J usage is TRBJ2-1, with D perhaps TRBD2 (6 bases). The CDR3 spans 15 residues. Germline CDR1 LGHNA, CDR2 YNFKEQ. The V end lost 5 bases, the J end lost 6 bases, and 17 bases lay between the germline ends. The CDR3 sequence: CASSSSGLAINEQFF. The DNA for the CDR3 is TGTGCCAGCAGCTCAAGCGGTCTAGCGATCAATGAGCAGTTCTTC.

This rearrangement joins TRBV29-1 to TRBJ2-1, with TRBD2 as a possible D gene (6 bases). Trimming removed 6 bases from V and 9 bases from J, with 9 bases in between. The CDR3 length is 10 residues. Per the germline V gene, CDR1 is SQVTM and CDR2 is ANQGSEA. The CDR3 DNA reads TGCAGCGTCGGACTAACTGAGCAGTTCTTC. Protein: CSVGLTEQFF.

V gene TRBV12-3 or TRBV12-4 combines with J gene TRBJ1-5; D is undetermined. This CDR3 is built from 15 residues. V gave up 2 bases and J gave up 3 bases, with 11 bases separating them. The CDR3 spells CASSLPLSLNQPQHF. As DNA, the CDR3 is TGTGCCAGCAGTTTACCTTTATCCCTCAATCAGCCCCAGCATTTT.

This clonotype has just a few counts. This chain links TRBV4-1 with TRBJ2-2; no definite D call. CDR3 size: 16 residues. Germline V gene data show CDR1 as MGHRA and CDR2 as YSYEKL. Between the trimmed V and J ends, which lost 3 bases and 1 base, there was a span of 12 bases. CDR3 in DNA: TGCGCCAGCAGCCAGGTCAGCACCCTGAACACCGGGGAGCTGTTTTTT. This translates into CASSQVSTLNTGELFF.

J is TRBJ2-3 and V is TRBV18, with D tentatively TRBD1 (6 bases). The germline V gene has CDR1 KGHSH and CDR2 LQKENI. Trimming removed 2 bases from V and 0 bases from J, with 18 bases in between. CDR3 size: 18 residues. CDR3 region: CASSPRGSRGTSTDTQYF. CDR3 bases: TGTGCCAGCTCACCAAGGGGGAGCCGCGGAACTAGCACAGATACGCAGTATTTT.

The chain joins TRBV10-2 to TRBJ2-1; 9 bases align to TRBD2. With V trimmed by 0 bases and J by 2 bases, 11 bases remained unmatched. Per the germline V gene, CDR1 is WSHSY and CDR2 is SAAADI. The length of the CDR3 is 19 residues. The CDR3 coding sequence is TGCGCCAGCAGTGAGTCGGCTAGCGGGGTTAAGCGGACCTACAATGAGCAGTTCTTC. Its translation: CASSESASGVKRTYNEQFF.

This clonotype was observed at least ten times. J is TRBJ2-2 and V is TRBV5-1, with no clear D. V was clipped by 4 bases and J by 1 base, with 8 bases between them. This CDR3 has 14 amino acids. Per the germline V gene, CDR1 is SGHRS and CDR2 is YFSETQ. The CDR3 reads CASSGDGNTGELFF. The CDR3 DNA sequence: TGCGCCAGCAGCGGTGACGGGAACACCGGGGAGCTGTTTTTT. Full variable domain (rest looked up from reference TRBV5-1 and TRBJ2-2): KAGVTQTPRYLIKTRGQQVTLSCSPISGHRSVSWYQQTPGQGLQFLFEYFSETQRNKGNFPGRFSGRQFSNSRSEMNVSTLELGDSALYLCASSGDGNTGELFFGEGSRLTVL.

There are a few counts of this clonotype. V is TRBV2 and J is TRBJ2-5; possibly TRBD2 for D (6 bases). The V and J ends lost 3 bases and 1 base respectively, with 12 bases between them. The CDR3 loop spans 15 amino acids. Looked up from germline, CDR1 is SNHLY and CDR2 is FYNNEI. CDR3 nucleotide sequence: TGTGCCAGCAGTGATATTGCGGGGTTCCAAGAGACCCAGTACTTC. Its translation is CASSDIAGFQETQYF.

The V gene is TRBV28, the J gene TRBJ2-7, with a possible D match to TRBD2 (6 bases). This CDR3 region has 17 residues. V was pared by 5 bases and J by 0 bases, with 20 bases between. Germline CDR1 MDHEN, CDR2 SYDVKM. CDR3 protein: CASSPYGAGLNSYEQYV. CDR3 nucleotides: TGTGCCAGCAGTCCCTACGGTGCGGGGCTAAACTCCTACGAGCAGTACGTC.

The CDR3 coding sequence is TGTGCCAGCAGTTTAGGGGGTGGACGAGAAAAACTGTTTTTT. Protein: CASSLGGGREKLFF. The chain recombines TRBV27 with TRBJ1-4; tentative D call: TRBD1 (5 bases). The CDR3 is 14 amino acids. Between the trimmed V and J ends, which lost 2 bases and 8 bases, there was a span of 12 bases. Looked up from germline, CDR1 is MNHEY and CDR2 is SMNVEV (reference sequence). Based on the CDR3 plus reference TRBV27 and TRBJ1-4, the full variable domain is EAQVTQNPRYLITVTGKKLTVTCSQNMNHEYMSWYRQDPGLGLRQIYYSMNVEVTDKGDVPEGYKVSRKEKRNFPLILESPSPNQTSLYFCASSLGGGREKLFFGSGTQLSVL.

The chain carries TRBV11-1 and TRBJ2-1; 13 bases agree with TRBD2. The CDR3 totals 19 residues. V dropped 8 bases and J dropped 4; count of bases not matched to a gene: 17. Germline CDR1 and CDR2: SGHAT and FQDESV (reference sequence). The CDR3 loop reads CASGYYGLAGAPLYNEQFF. The CDR3 bases are TGTGCCAGCGGCTACTATGGACTAGCGGGGGCCCCCTTGTACAATGAGCAGTTCTTC.

This clonotype was counted many times. The CDR3: CASRHRGVNTEAFF. CDR3 nucleotides: TGTGCCAGCAGACACAGGGGAGTAAACACTGAAGCTTTCTTT. The chain carries TRBV7-2 and TRBJ1-1; 7 bases match TRBD1. Germline lookup yields CDR1 SGHTA and CDR2 FQGNSA. V gave up 6 bases and J gave up 2 bases; unmatched junction bases: 6. The CDR3 is 14 residues long.

The table lists this clonotype with many counts. The chain recombines TRBV20-1 with TRBJ1-5, with 9 bases fitting TRBD1. The germline CDR1 and CDR2 sequences are DFQATT and SNEGSKA (reference sequence). V shed 2 bases, J shed 2 bases, and the junction held 4 bases outside the gene matches. This CDR3 comprises 15 residues. This chain's CDR3 is CSARSRTGGNQPQHF. The CDR3 DNA is TGCAGTGCTAGAAGTCGGACAGGGGGCAATCAGCCCCAGCATTTT.

This clonotype occurred a few times. The J gene is TRBJ2-1, the V gene TRBV20-1, with a tentative D call TRBD2 (5 bases). Trimming took off 6 bases at V and 10 bases at J, with 22 bases between the two ends. Germline V gene data show CDR1 as DFQATT and CDR2 as SNEGSKA (reference sequence). This CDR3 region has 14 residues. CDR3 DNA sequence: TGCAGTGCCGGAGGTTCGGCCCTGTCTGGGGAGCAGTTCTTC. This translates into CSAGGSALSGEQFF.

This clonotype came up a few times. The V gene is TRBV7-8, the J gene TRBJ2-1, with 8 bases identical to TRBD1. V was clipped by 5 bases and J by 0 bases; unmatched bases: 9. The CDR3 sequence is 17 residues long. In germline, CDR1 is SGHVS, CDR2 FQNEAQ. This CDR3 reads CASSRKTGGTSYNEQFF. CDR3 nucleotides: TGTGCCAGCAGCCGAAAAACAGGGGGAACCTCCTACAATGAGCAGTTCTTC.